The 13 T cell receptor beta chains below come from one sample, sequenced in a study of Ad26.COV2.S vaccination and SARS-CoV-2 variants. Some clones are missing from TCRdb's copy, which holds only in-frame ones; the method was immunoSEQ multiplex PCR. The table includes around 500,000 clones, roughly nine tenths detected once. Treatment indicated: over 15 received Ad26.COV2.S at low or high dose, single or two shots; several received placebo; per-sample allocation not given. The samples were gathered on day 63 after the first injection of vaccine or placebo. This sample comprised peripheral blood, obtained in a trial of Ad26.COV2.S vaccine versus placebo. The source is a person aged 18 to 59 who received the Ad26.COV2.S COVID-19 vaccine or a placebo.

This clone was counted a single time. CDR3 loop: CASSLWAQLAAPFNEQFF. For the CDR3, the DNA is TGTGCCAGCAGTTTATGGGCCCAACTAGCGGCCCCCTTCAATGAGCAGTTCTTC. V usage is TRBV28 and J usage is TRBJ2-1, with 8 bases aligning to TRBD2. Germline values: CDR1 MDHEN, CDR2 SYDVKM. Trimming at V came to 0 bases and at J to 6 bases, leaving 13 bases not matched to a gene. This CDR3 region has 18 residues.

The CDR3 region has the DNA TGTGCCAGCAGCTTAGGTCGTAGGGACAATGAGCAGTTCTTC. Translating gives CASSLGRRDNEQFF. The chain carries TRBV13 and TRBJ2-1; no clear D gene. The V gene lost 0 bases and the J gene lost 5 bases, with 8 bases spanning the gap. The CDR3 totals 14 residues. Germline CDR1 reads PRHDT; CDR2 reads FYEKMQ (reference sequence).

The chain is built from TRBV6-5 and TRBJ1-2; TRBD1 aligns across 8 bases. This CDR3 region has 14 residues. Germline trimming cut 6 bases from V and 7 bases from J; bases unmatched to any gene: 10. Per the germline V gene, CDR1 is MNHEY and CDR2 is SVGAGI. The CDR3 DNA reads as TGTGCCAGCAGACCGACAGGGGCTGGACCTGGCTACACCTTC. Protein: CASRPTGAGPGYTF.

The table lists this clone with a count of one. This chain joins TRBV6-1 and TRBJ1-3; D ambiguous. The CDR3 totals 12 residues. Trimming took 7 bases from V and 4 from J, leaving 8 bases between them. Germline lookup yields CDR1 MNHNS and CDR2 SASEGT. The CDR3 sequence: CASTLEGNTIYF. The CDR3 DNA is TGTGCCAGCACTTTAGAAGGAAACACCATATATTTT.

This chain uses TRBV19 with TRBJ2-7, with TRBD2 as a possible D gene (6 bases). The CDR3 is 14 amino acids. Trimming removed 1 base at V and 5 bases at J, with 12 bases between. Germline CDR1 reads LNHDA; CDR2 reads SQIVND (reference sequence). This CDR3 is CASSIGRGVDEQYF. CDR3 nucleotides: TGTGCCAGTAGTATAGGGAGGGGAGTGGACGAGCAGTACTTC.

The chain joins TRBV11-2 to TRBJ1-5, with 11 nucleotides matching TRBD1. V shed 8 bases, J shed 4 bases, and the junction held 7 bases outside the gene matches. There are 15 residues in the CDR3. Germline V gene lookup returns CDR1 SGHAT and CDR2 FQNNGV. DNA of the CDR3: TGTGCCAGCGCCCTGGACAGGGGGCCTAATCAGCCCCAGCATTTT. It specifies CASALDRGPNQPQHF.

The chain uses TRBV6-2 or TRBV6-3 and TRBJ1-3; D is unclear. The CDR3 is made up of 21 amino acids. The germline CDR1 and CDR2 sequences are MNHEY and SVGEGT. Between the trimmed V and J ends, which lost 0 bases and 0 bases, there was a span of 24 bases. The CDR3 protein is CASSYSMFGSEELVSGNTIYF. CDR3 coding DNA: TGTGCCAGCAGTTACTCGATGTTCGGTTCCGAAGAGCTCGTCTCTGGAAACACCATATATTTT.

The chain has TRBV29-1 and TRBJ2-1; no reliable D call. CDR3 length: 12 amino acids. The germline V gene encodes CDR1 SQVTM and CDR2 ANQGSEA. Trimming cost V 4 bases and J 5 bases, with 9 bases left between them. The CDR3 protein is CSVVGFDNEQFF. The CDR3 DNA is TGCAGCGTTGTAGGCTTTGACAATGAGCAGTTCTTC.

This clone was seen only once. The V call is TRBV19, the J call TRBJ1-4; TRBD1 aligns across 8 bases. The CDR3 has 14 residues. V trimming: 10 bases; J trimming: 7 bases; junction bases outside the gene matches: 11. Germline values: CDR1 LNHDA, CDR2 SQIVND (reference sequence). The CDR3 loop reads CATKDRGGSEKLFF. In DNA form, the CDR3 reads TGTGCCACCAAAGACAGGGGCGGGAGTGAAAAACTGTTTTTT.

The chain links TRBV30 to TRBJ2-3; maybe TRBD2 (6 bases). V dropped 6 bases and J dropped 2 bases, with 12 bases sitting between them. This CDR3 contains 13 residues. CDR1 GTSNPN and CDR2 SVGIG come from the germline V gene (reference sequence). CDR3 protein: CACTLAYTDTQYF. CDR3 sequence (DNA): TGTGCCTGCACACTAGCCTACACAGATACGCAGTATTTT.

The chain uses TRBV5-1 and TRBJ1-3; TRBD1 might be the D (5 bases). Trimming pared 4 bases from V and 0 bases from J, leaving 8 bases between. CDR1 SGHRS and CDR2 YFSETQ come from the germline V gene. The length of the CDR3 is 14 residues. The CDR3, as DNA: TGCGCCAGCAGCCACGGGACCTCTGGAAACACCATATATTTT. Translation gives CASSHGTSGNTIYF.

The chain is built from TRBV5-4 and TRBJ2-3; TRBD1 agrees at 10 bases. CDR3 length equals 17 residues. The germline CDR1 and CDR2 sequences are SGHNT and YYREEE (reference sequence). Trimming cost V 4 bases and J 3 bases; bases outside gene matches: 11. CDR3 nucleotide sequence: TGTGCCAGCAGCACACCGGGACAGGGGATTGGTACAGATACGCAGTATTTT. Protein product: CASSTPGQGIGTDTQYF.

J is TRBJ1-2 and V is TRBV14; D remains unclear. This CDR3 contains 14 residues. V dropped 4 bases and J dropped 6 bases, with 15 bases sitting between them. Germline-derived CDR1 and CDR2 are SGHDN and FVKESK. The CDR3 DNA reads TGTGCCAGCAGCCTAGGTACCTTCGTCGATGGCTACACCTTC. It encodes CASSLGTFVDGYTF.